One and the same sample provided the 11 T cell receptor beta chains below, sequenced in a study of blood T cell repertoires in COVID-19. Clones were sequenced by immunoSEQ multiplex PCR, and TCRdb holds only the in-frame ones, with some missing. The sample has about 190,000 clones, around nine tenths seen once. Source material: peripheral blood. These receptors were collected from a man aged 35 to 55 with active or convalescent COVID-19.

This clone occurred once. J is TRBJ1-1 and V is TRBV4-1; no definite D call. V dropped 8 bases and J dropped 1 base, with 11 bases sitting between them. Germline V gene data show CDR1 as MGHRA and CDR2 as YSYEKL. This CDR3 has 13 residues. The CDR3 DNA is TGCGCCAGCTCACTCTCAGGGAACACTGAAGCTTTCTTT. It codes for CASSLSGNTEAFF.

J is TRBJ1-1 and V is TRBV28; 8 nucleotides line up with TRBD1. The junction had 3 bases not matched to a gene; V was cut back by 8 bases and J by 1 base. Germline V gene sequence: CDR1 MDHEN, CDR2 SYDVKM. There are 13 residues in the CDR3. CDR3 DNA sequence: TGTGCCAGCCTAGACAGGGGGAACACTGAAGCTTTCTTT. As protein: CASLDRGNTEAFF.

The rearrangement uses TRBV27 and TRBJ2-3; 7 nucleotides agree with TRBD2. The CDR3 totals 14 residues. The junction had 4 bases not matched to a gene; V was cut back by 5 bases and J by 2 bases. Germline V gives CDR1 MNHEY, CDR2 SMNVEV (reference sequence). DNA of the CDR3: TGTGCCAGCAGTCTCGCGGGAGTCACAGATACGCAGTATTTT. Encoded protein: CASSLAGVTDTQYF.

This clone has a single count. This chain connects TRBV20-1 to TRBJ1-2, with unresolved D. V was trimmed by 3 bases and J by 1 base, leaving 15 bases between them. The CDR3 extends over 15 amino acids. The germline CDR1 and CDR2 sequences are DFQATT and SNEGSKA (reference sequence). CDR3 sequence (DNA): TGCAGTGCTAGTAACGGTGGTTTTGGTAACTATGGCTACACCTTC. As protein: CSASNGGFGNYGYTF.

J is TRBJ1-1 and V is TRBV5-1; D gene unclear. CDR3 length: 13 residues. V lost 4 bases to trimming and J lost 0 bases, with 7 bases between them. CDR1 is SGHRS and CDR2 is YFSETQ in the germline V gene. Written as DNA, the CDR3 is TGCGCCAGCAGCACGAGCCTGAACACTGAAGCTTTCTTT. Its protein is CASSTSLNTEAFF.

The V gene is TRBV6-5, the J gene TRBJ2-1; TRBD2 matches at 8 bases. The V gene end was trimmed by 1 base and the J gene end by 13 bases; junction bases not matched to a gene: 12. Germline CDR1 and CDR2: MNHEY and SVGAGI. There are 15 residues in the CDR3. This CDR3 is CASSYLGLAGGSQFF. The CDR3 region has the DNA TGTGCCAGCAGTTACTTAGGGCTAGCGGGCGGGAGTCAGTTCTTC.

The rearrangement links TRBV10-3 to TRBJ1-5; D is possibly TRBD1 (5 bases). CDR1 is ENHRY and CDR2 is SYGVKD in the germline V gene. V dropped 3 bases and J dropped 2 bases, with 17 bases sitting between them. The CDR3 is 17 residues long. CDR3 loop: CAISESGRAGGNQPQHF. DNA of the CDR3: TGTGCCATCAGTGAATCAGGGAGGGCCGGGGGCAATCAGCCCCAGCATTTT.

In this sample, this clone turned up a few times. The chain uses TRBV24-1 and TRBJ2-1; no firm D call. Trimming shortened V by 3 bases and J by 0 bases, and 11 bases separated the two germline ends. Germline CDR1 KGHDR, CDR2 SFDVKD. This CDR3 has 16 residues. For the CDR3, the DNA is TGTGCCACCAGTGATGCCTCAGGAAGCTCCTACAATGAGCAGTTCTTC. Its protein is CATSDASGSSYNEQFF.

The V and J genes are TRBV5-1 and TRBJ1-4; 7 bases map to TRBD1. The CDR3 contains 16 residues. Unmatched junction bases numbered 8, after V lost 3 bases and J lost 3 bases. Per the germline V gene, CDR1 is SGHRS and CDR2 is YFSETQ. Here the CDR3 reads CASSSTGTAPNEKLFF. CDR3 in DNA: TGCGCCAGCAGCTCGACCGGGACAGCTCCTAATGAAAAACTGTTTTTT.

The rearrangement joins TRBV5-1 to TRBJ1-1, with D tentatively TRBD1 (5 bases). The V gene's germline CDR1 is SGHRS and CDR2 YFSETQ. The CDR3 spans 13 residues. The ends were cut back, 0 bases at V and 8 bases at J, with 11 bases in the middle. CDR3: CASSLGVTEEAFF. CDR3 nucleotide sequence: TGCGCCAGCAGCTTGGGAGTGACAGAGGAAGCTTTCTTT.

The chain's CDR3 is CASSSGERALQETQYF. CDR3 sequence (DNA): TGTGCCAGCAGCTCGGGGGAGAGGGCCCTACAAGAGACCCAGTACTTC. This chain uses TRBV7-2 with TRBJ2-5; the D gene is possibly TRBD2 (6 bases). The V gene lost 4 bases and the J gene lost 2 bases, with 17 bases spanning the gap. Germline V gene lookup returns CDR1 SGHTA and CDR2 FQGNSA. CDR3 length equals 16 residues.